Described below is a single T cell receptor (beta chain) sequence and its context. Antigen specificity is unknown. The authors used about 3,500 ng of total RNA per TCR library. Using the 5' RACE reads, TCRdb records one entry per CDR3 protein without DNA. The sample has some 150,000 distinct CDR3 sequences; the top ten hold 1% to 1.5%. CDR3 length equals 15 residues. The sample belongs to a study of monozygotic twins with inflammatory bowel disease. Whole-study results and caveats: Twins with IBD had fewer clonotypes in common with others than healthy twins, particularly during disease activity. Evidence did not back any single strong signal or clonotype linked to IBD.

This clonotype originated in a human donor with ulcerative colitis or Crohn's disease, or a healthy co-twin of an affected twin (not recorded which). Material for sequencing was blood. The chain is built from TRBV12-3 or TRBV12-4 and TRBJ1-3. The CDR3 protein is CASSYGPFSGNTIYF.